This T cell receptor beta chain was recorded in a study of PD-1 blockade in classical Hodgkin lymphoma. Whole-study findings and limits: It was among complete responders that baseline diversity resembled that of newly diagnosed patients. Diversity in CD4+ TCRs, unlike that measured in CD8+ TCRs, had risen significantly by C4D1.

Regarding time point: cycle 4 day 1 (C4D1), after six to seven weeks of nivolumab. Patients all relapsed after autologous stem cell transplantation, and there was variation in brentuximab vedotin exposure. This CDR3 spans 16 amino acids. Trimming stripped 6 bases from V and 4 bases from J, with 19 bases between. Germline CDR1 is LGHNT and CDR2 is FRNRAP. As to this clone: The antigen is undetermined.

TCRdb's copy holds only in-frame clones and misses some; the assay was immunoSEQ multiplex PCR. The sample lists tens of thousands of clones, around 80% occurring once. The chain couples TRBV12-5 to TRBJ1-5, with D perhaps matching TRBD1 (5 bases). The sequence derives from a human donor with classical Hodgkin lymphoma. The material was peripheral blood mononuclear cells (PBMCs), obtained before the fourth cycle of nivolumab. In DNA, the CDR3 is TGTGCTAGTGGCTCCGGGGGGATTTCCTATAATCAGCCCCAGCATTTT. Protein product: CASGSGGISYNQPQHF.